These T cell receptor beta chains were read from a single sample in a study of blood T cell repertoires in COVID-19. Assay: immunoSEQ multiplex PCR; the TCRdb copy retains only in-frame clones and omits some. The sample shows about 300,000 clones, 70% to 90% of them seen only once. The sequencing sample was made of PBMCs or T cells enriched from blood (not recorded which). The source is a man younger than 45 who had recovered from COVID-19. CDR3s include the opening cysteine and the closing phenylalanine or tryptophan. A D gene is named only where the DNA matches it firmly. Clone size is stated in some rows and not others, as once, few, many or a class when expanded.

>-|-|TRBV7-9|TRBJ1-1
CASSLVFRSGEDTEAFF
TGTGCCAGCAGCTTAGTATTTCGATCCGGGGAGGACACTGAAGCTTTCTTT
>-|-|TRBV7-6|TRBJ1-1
CASRNTGTEAFF
TGTGCCAGCAGGAATACTGGCACTGAAGCTTTCTTT
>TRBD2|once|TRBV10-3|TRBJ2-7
CAIRLGGGVYEQYF
TGTGCCATCAGGTTGGGGGGGGGAGTCTACGAGCAGTACTTC
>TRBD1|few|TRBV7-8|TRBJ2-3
CASSSDSTGNTQYF
TGTGCCAGCAGTTCGGATTCGACAGGGAATACGCAGTATTTT
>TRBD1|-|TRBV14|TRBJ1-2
CASRRGTATANYGYTF
TGTGCCAGCAGACGCGGGACAGCCACTGCTAACTATGGCTACACCTTC
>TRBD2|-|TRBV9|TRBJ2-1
CASSVEAGGLNEQFF
TGTGCCAGCAGCGTAGAGGCGGGGGGCCTCAATGAGCAGTTCTTC
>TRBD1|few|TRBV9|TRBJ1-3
CASSVGTGGFGNTIYF
TGTGCCAGCAGCGTGGGGACAGGGGGCTTTGGAAACACCATATATTTT
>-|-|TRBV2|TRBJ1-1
CASSEEPGRVEAFF
TGTGCCAGCAGTGAAGAACCGGGGAGGGTTGAAGCTTTCTTT
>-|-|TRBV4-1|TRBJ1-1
CASSQELRNTEAFF
TGCGCCAGCAGCCAAGAACTGCGTAATACTGAAGCTTTCTTT
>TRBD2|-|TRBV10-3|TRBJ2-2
CAISENPPGGGVRGELFF
TGTGCCATCAGTGAAAACCCACCGGGAGGGGGGGTGCGCGGGGAGCTGTTTTTT
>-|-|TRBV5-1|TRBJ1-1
CASSLEGRRGTEAFF
TGCGCCAGCAGCTTGGAGGGCAGGAGGGGCACTGAAGCTTTCTTT
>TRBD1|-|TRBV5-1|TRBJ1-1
CASSSTPGQGDTEAFF
TGCGCCAGCAGCTCTACTCCGGGACAGGGGGACACTGAAGCTTTCTTT
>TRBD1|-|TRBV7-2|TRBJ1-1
CASSLGPSGGGTEAFF
TGTGCCAGCAGCTTAGGCCCCTCAGGGGGAGGCACTGAAGCTTTCTTT
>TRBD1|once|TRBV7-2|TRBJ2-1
CASSPSGGTGIGNEQFF
TGTGCCAGCAGTCCCAGCGGTGGGACAGGGATTGGCAATGAGCAGTTCTTC
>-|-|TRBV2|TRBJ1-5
CASRGREGSNQPQHF
TGTGCCAGCAGGGGTCGTGAGGGTAGCAATCAGCCCCAGCATTTT
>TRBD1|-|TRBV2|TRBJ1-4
CASFRDRNEKLFF
TGTGCCAGCTTCCGGGACAGGAATGAAAAACTGTTTTTT
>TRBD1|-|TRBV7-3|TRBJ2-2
CASSPPDRVELFF
TGTGCCAGCAGCCCACCGGACAGGGTTGAGCTGTTTTTT
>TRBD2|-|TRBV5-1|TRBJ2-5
CASSLGLAGAGPIVSQYF
TGCGCCAGCAGCTTGGGACTAGCGGGGGCCGGCCCGATTGTGTCCCAGTACTTC
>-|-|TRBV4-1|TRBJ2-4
CASSQRAGAGDIQYF
TGCGCCAGCAGCCAACGAGCGGGTGCTGGGGACATTCAGTACTTC
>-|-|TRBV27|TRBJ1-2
CASSLLPSGGRYGYTF
TGTGCCAGCAGTTTACTACCCTCGGGAGGGCGCTATGGCTACACCTTC
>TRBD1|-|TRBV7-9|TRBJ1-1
CASSSPDRANTEAFF
TGTGCCAGCAGCTCCCCGGACAGGGCGAACACTGAAGCTTTCTTT
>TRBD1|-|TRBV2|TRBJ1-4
CASTGQGLKNEKLFF
TGTGCCAGCACGGGACAGGGACTCAAAAATGAAAAACTGTTTTTT
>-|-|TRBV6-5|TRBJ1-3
CASSYSMPGDGNTIYF
TGTGCCAGCAGTTACTCGATGCCAGGGGACGGAAACACCATATATTTT
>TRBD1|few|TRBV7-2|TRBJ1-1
CASSLAGYRGRRNTEAFF
TGTGCCAGCAGCTTAGCCGGGTACAGGGGGCGCAGGAACACTGAAGCTTTCTTT
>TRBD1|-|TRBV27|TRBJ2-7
CASSPRDRVGEQYF
TGTGCCAGCAGCCCGAGGGACAGGGTGGGAGAGCAGTACTTC
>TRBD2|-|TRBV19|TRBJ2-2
CATGPGGAFTGELFF
TGTGCAACGGGGCCCGGGGGGGCGTTTACCGGGGAGCTGTTTTTT
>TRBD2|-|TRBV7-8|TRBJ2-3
CASSLGVGTRHADTQYF
TGTGCCAGCAGCTTAGGTGTCGGGACTAGACACGCAGATACGCAGTATTTT
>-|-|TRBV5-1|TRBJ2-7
CASSLVPTGEGGYEQYF
TGCGCCAGCAGCTTGGTCCCGACAGGGGAGGGAGGCTACGAGCAGTACTTC
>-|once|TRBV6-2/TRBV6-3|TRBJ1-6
CASSYRTGTPLHF
TGTGCCAGCAGTTATCGAACAGGTACACCCCTCCACTTT
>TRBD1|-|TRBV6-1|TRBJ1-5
CASSEGGTGGQPQHF
TGTGCCAGCAGCGAAGGGGGGACAGGGGGCCAGCCCCAGCATTTT
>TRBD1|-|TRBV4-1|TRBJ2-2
CASSSLQGAELFF
TGCGCCAGCAGCTCCCTACAGGGGGCCGAGCTGTTTTTT
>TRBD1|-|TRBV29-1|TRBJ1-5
CSATGGFNQPQHF
TGCAGCGCTACAGGGGGCTTCAATCAGCCCCAGCATTTT
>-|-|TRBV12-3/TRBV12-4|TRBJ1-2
CASSNGMNYGYTF
TGTGCCAGCAGCAACGGGATGAACTATGGCTACACCTTC
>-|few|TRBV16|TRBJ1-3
CASSRDRVDSSGNTIYF
TGTGCCAGCAGCCGCGATCGTGTGGACAGCTCTGGAAACACCATATATTTT
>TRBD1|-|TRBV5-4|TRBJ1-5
CASSIDRDQPQHF
TGTGCCAGCAGCATAGACAGGGATCAGCCCCAGCATTTT
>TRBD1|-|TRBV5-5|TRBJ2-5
CASSFPQGQGGWETQYF
TGTGCCAGCAGCTTCCCTCAAGGACAGGGCGGGTGGGAGACCCAGTACTTC
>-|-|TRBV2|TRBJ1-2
CASSVEGGYTF
TGTGCCAGCAGTGTAGAGGGCGGCTACACCTTC
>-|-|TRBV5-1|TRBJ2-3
CASSLTGSADTQYF
TGCGCCAGCAGCTTAACAGGGTCGGCAGATACGCAGTATTTT
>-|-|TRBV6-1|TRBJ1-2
CASSERGGNYGYTF
TGTGCCAGCAGTGAACGGGGAGGGAACTATGGCTACACCTTC
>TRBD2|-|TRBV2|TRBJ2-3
CASSAGGGGADTQYF
TGTGCCAGCAGTGCGGGCGGGGGTGGAGCAGATACGCAGTATTTT
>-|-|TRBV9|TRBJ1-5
CASSSRGNQPQHF
TGTGCCAGCAGCTCAAGGGGGAATCAGCCCCAGCATTTT
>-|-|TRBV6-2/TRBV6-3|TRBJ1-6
CASSALPGVWIPLHF
TGTGCCAGCAGTGCCCTACCGGGGGTCTGGATACCCCTCCACTTT
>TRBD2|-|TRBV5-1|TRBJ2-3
CASSFTGTRPPDTQYF
TGCGCCAGCAGCTTCACCGGGACTAGGCCCCCCGATACGCAGTATTTT
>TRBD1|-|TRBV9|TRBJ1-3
CASSVRPGGSGNTIYF
TGTGCCAGCAGCGTTCGTCCAGGGGGTTCTGGAAACACCATATATTTT
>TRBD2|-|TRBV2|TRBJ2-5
CASSARLAGRTQYF
TGTGCCAGCAGTGCGCGGCTAGCGGGTCGGACCCAGTACTTC
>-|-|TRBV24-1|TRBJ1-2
CATSDLLRATYGYTF
TGTGCCACCAGTGATTTGCTGAGGGCCACCTATGGCTACACCTTC
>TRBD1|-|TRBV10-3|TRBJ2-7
CAIRDLGQGAYEQYF
TGTGCCATCAGAGACCTGGGACAGGGGGCGTACGAGCAGTACTTC
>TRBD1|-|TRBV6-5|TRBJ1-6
CASSPGQGYNSPLHF
TGTGCCAGCAGCCCGGGACAGGGTTATAATTCACCCCTCCACTTT
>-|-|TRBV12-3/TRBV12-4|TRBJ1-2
CASSRPGGGYTF
TGTGCCAGCAGCCGTCCCGGGGGTGGCTACACCTTC
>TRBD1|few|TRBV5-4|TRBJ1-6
CASSLIDRGISPLHF
TGTGCCAGCAGCCTAATCGACAGGGGGATCTCACCCCTCCACTTT
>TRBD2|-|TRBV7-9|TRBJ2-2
CASSLGAGGPYTGELFF
TGTGCCAGCAGCTTAGGCGCGGGGGGGCCGTACACCGGGGAGCTGTTTTTT
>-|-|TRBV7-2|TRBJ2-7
CASSLVWQGSSYEQYF
TGTGCCAGCAGCTTAGTGTGGCAGGGGAGCTCCTACGAGCAGTACTTC
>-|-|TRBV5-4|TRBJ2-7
CASSQGGNGYEQYF
TGTGCCAGCAGCCAGGGCGGTAACGGATACGAGCAGTACTTC
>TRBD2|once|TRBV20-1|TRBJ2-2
CSASLAGADTGELFF
TGCAGTGCTAGTCTAGCGGGGGCTGACACCGGGGAGCTGTTTTTT
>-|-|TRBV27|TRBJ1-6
CASSLSGTSGSPLHF
TGTGCCAGCAGTTTGTCCGGGACATCGGGTTCACCCCTCCACTTT
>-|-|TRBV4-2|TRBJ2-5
CASSQPDRGESRTQYF
TGTGCCAGCAGCCAACCGGACCGGGGAGAGAGTAGGACCCAGTACTTC
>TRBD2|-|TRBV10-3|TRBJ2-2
CAISESTGLAVNTGELFF
TGTGCCATCAGTGAGTCGACTGGACTAGCGGTGAACACCGGGGAGCTGTTTTTT
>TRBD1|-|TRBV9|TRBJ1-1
CASSFSRQGLIMNTEAFF
TGTGCCAGCAGCTTTTCCCGACAGGGCTTGATTATGAACACTGAAGCTTTCTTT
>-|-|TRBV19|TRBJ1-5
CASSIEGINQHF
TGTGCCAGTAGTATAGAGGGCATCAACCAGCATTTT
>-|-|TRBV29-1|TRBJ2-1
CSVVLRVRSYNEQFF
TGCAGCGTTGTTCTCCGGGTCCGCTCCTACAATGAGCAGTTCTTC